This note documents a single TCR beta chain sequence. What it binds is not known. Assay: immunoSEQ multiplex PCR; the TCRdb copy retains only in-frame clones and omits some. Here the sample spans 100,000 to 150,000 clones, 88% being singletons. The sample comes from a study of T cell responses to AZD1222 COVID-19 vaccine. Study outcomes and limitations: There were repertoire samples only from the period after the peak T cell response. A mostly white British donor set with more females was recruited, and clonal diversity was possibly underestimated. Reports say nearly half of spike-specific TCRs go after unmutated variant regions. Dominant at 160-218 and 743-854, vaccine-associated CD4 TCRs also spanned spike.

The J segment lost 2 bases and the V segment lost 2 bases, leaving 6 bases of the junction unmatched. Germline V gene data show CDR1 as SGHRS and CDR2 as YFSETQ. This CDR3 comprises 15 residues. The J gene is TRBJ1-2, the V gene TRBV5-1, with TRBD1 matching 7 bases. The sequence came from an adult in good health. The sequencing used peripheral blood, collected on day 0 of AZD1222 vaccination. In DNA, the CDR3 is TGCGCCAGCAGCTTCGTAGGCAGGGGGAACTATGGCTACACCTTC. Translated, it gives CASSFVGRGNYGYTF.